This T cell receptor beta chain was sequenced for a study of blood T cell repertoires in COVID-19. As for the study in general: Sites in the United States, Italy and Spain provided acute and convalescent COVID-19 samples. T cells, B-cell-depleted T cells, or PBMCs supplied cDNA or gDNA.

It was during active infection that Seattle patients were enrolled and then longitudinally followed. As processed by the authors: Reference gene primer amplification in the assay estimated nucleated cell counts. Libraries were prepared by immunoSEQ multiplex PCR; TCRdb keeps only in-frame clonotypes and omits some of them. The V and J calls and clone size are taken from that table; D and trimming were inferred from the DNA. The repertoire holds 200,000 to 300,000 clones, with about 93% as singletons. The germline CDR1 and CDR2 sequences are SGHAT and FQNNGV. Between the trimmed V and J ends, which lost 4 bases and 8 bases, there was a span of 17 bases. The CDR3 runs to 15 residues.

Material for sequencing was peripheral blood. This sequence originates from a man younger than 45 with COVID-19, enrolled during active disease. This chain connects TRBV11-2 to TRBJ1-4, with a weak D call TRBD1 (5 bases). The CDR3 nucleotides are TGTGCCAGCAGCTCCCGGGTGGGGCTCGGCGAAAAACTGTTTTTT. This sequence encodes CASSSRVGLGEKLFF.